One and the same sample provided the 14 T cell receptor beta chains below, sequenced in a study of blood T cell repertoires in COVID-19. The table came from immunoSEQ multiplex PCR; TCRdb's copy has only in-frame clones and leaves some out. The table lists roughly 75,000 clones, more than 85% of them singletons. Sequencing was carried out using peripheral blood. These receptors all stem from a man aged 60-69 years with acute or convalescent COVID-19.

The chain couples TRBV5-6 to TRBJ1-5, with 11 bases that match TRBD1. Trimming removed 4 bases from V and 12 bases from J; junction bases left unmatched: 9. This CDR3 contains 14 residues. CDR1 is SGHDT, CDR2 YYEEEE, per germline. The CDR3 nucleotides read TGTGCCAGCAGCGCCGGGACAGGGGGTACTCACCAGCATTTT. Residues: CASSAGTGGTHQHF.

V gene TRBV5-4 combines with J gene TRBJ2-3; unclear D gene. This CDR3 is 11 amino acids long. V dropped 3 bases and J dropped 5 bases, with 4 bases sitting between them. Germline V gene sequence: CDR1 SGHNT, CDR2 YYREEE (reference sequence). The CDR3 DNA reads as TGTGCCAGCAGCTCCAGAGATACGCAGTATTTT. Residues: CASSSRDTQYF.

The V gene is TRBV5-1, the J gene TRBJ2-7; perhaps TRBD1 as D (6 bases). The CDR3 has 13 amino acids. V lost 4 bases to trimming and J lost 2 bases, with 10 bases between them. Germline assignment: CDR1 SGHRS and CDR2 YFSETQ. The CDR3 DNA reads as TGCGCCAGCAGCATTGGACAGACCTACGAGCAGTACTTC. Its protein is CASSIGQTYEQYF. The full variable domain, in which reference TRBV5-1 and TRBJ2-7 provide the parts outside the CDR3, is KAGVTQTPRYLIKTRGQQVTLSCSPISGHRSVSWYQQTPGQGLQFLFEYFSETQRNKGNFPGRFSGRQFSNSRSEMNVSTLELGDSALYLCASSIGQTYEQYFGPGTRLTVT.

The V and J genes are TRBV28 and TRBJ2-3; 7 bases agree with TRBD2. Germline CDR1 reads MDHEN; CDR2 reads SYDVKM. The length of the CDR3 is 14 residues. Trimming took 7 bases from V and 0 from J; bases not matched to a gene: 4. The CDR3 spells CASNPLASTDTQYF. The CDR3 bases are TGTGCCAGCAACCCACTAGCGAGCACAGATACGCAGTATTTT.

The chain couples TRBV7-9 to TRBJ2-3; 9 bases match TRBD1. CDR3 length: 14 residues. Germline-derived CDR1 and CDR2 are SEHNR and FQNEAQ (reference sequence). The V and J ends lost 4 bases and 3 bases, in that order; junction bases with no gene match: 2. CDR3: CASSWTGETDTQYF. CDR3 DNA: TGTGCCAGCAGCTGGACAGGGGAAACAGATACGCAGTATTTT.

The chain joins TRBV18 to TRBJ2-3; TRBD1 agrees at 9 bases. This CDR3 comprises 16 residues. The V and J ends lost 3 bases and 4 bases, in that order; junction bases with no gene match: 8. Per the germline V gene, CDR1 is KGHSH and CDR2 is LQKENI. The CDR3 DNA is TGTGCCAGCTCACCGCAAGGACAGGGGTTTCCAGATACGCAGTATTTT. It encodes CASSPQGQGFPDTQYF.

This clone was counted once. The chain links TRBV2 to TRBJ1-5, with D unresolved. V was cut by 7 bases and J by 0 bases, with 13 bases left in between. The CDR3 is 15 residues long. CDR1 and CDR2 (germline): SNHLY, FYNNEI. The CDR3 protein is CASTEMGSSNQPQHF. CDR3 sequence (DNA): TGTGCCAGCACCGAAATGGGCAGTAGCAATCAGCCCCAGCATTTT. The full variable domain, its missing parts supplied by reference TRBV2 and TRBJ1-5, is EPEVTQTPSHQVTQMGQEVILRCVPISNHLYFYWYRQILGQKVEFLVSFYNNEISEKSEIFDDQFSVERPDGSNFTLKIRSTKLEDSAMYFCASTEMGSSNQPQHFGDGTRLSIL.

This chain links TRBV30 with TRBJ2-3, with a possible D match to TRBD1 (6 bases). The CDR3 covers 14 residues. Trimming took 5 bases from V and 0 from J, leaving 12 bases between them. From germline, CDR1 is GTSNPN and CDR2 SVGIG (reference sequence). The CDR3 DNA is TGTGCCTGGGGAGGACAGACTAGCACAGATACGCAGTATTTT. Encoded protein: CAWGGQTSTDTQYF.

In this sample, this clone turned up a few times. The rearrangement links TRBV6-5 to TRBJ2-7, with D possibly matching TRBD1 (5 bases). The CDR3 loop spans 11 amino acids. Germline V gene lookup returns CDR1 MNHEY and CDR2 SVGAGI. Trimming shortened V by 8 bases and J by 3 bases, and 8 bases separated the two germline ends. CDR3 sequence: CASRRGYEQYF. In nucleotides, the CDR3 is TGTGCCAGCCGAAGGGGCTACGAGCAGTACTTC.

The chain has TRBV30 and TRBJ1-1; perhaps TRBD1 as D (6 bases). The CDR3 consists of 14 residues. The V and J ends lost 0 bases and 3 bases respectively, with 11 bases between them. CDR1 is GTSNPN, CDR2 SVGIG, per germline (reference sequence). CDR3 sequence reads: CAWSVGGGDTEAFF. In nucleotides, the CDR3 is TGTGCCTGGAGTGTAGGGGGTGGGGACACTGAAGCTTTCTTT.

This clone was detected only once. This chain uses TRBV19 with TRBJ1-3, with D possibly TRBD1 on 5 matching bases. Trimming left V 4 bases short and J 0 bases short, with 13 bases between. CDR3 length: 16 residues. The germline V gene has CDR1 LNHDA and CDR2 SQIVND (reference sequence). The CDR3 DNA sequence: TGTGCCAGTAGTACACAGGCAGTTGGCTCTGGAAACACCATATATTTT. Its protein product is CASSTQAVGSGNTIYF. The whole variable domain, remainder taken from reference TRBV19 and TRBJ1-3, is DGGITQSPKYLFRKEGQNVTLSCEQNLNHDAMYWYRQDPGQGLRLIYYSQIVNDFQKGDIAEGYSVSREKKESFPLTVTSAQKNPTAFYLCASSTQAVGSGNTIYFGEGSWLTVV.

The chain uses TRBV5-1 and TRBJ1-2; a possible D gene is TRBD1 (6 bases). CDR3 size: 14 residues. CDR1 is SGHRS, CDR2 YFSETQ, per germline. V was clipped by 0 bases and J by 6 bases, with 12 bases between them. CDR3 amino acids: CASSLGGRVHGYTF. The DNA of the CDR3 is TGCGCCAGCAGCTTGGGGGGGCGTGTGCATGGCTACACCTTC.

This clone showed up just once. The chain recombines TRBV5-1 with TRBJ1-1, with unresolved D. The CDR3 length is 15 residues. The V end was cut by 4 bases, the J end by 1 base, with 14 bases between. Looked up from germline, CDR1 is SGHRS and CDR2 is YFSETQ. The CDR3 here is CASSPVHSENTEAFF. The CDR3 bases are TGCGCCAGCAGCCCCGTTCACAGTGAGAACACTGAAGCTTTCTTT.

J is TRBJ2-5 and V is TRBV29-1, with 11 bases aligning to TRBD1. This CDR3 is built from 14 residues. Germline lookup yields CDR1 SQVTM and CDR2 ANQGSEA. V was clipped by 6 bases and J by 5 bases; unmatched bases: 8. The CDR3 region is CSVSGTGGRETQYF. Written as DNA, the CDR3 is TGCAGCGTCTCCGGGACAGGGGGGAGGGAGACCCAGTACTTC.